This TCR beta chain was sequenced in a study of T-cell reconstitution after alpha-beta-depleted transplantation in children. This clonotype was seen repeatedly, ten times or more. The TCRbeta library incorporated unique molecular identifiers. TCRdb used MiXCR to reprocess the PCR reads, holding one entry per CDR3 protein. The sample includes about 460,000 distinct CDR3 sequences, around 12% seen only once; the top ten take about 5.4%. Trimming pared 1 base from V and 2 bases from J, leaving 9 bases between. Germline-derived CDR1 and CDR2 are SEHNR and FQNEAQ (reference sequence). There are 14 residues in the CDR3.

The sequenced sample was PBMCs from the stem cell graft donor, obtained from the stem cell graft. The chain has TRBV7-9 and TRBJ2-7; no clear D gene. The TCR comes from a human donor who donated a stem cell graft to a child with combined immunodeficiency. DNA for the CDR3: TGTGCCAGCAGCTTAGGGGTACGACCCTACGAGCAGTACTTC. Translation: CASSLGVRPYEQYF. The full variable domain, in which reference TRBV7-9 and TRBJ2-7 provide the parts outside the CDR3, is DTGVSQNPRHKITKRGQNVTFRCDPISEHNRLYWYRQTLGQGPEFLTYFQNEAQLEKSRLLSDRFSAERPKGSFSTLEIQRTEQGDSAMYLCASSLGVRPYEQYFGPGTRLTVT.